Listed below are T cell receptor beta chains from one sample, sequenced in a study of PD-1 blockade in classical Hodgkin lymphoma. The table came from immunoSEQ multiplex PCR; TCRdb's copy has only in-frame clones and leaves some out. The sample includes about 11,000 clones, roughly 75% of them seen just once. The specimen comprised peripheral blood mononuclear cells (PBMCs), sampled at baseline. All receptors derive from a human donor with classical Hodgkin lymphoma. CDR3s include the opening cysteine and the closing phenylalanine or tryptophan. D genes are given only for firm matches. Clone size appears in some rows only: once, few, many, or a class for an expanded clone.

V: TRBV14; D: NA; length: 14; size: NA; J: TRBJ2-1; CDR3: CASSQRTDYNEQFF; DNA: TGTGCCAGCAGCCAAAGGACAGACTACAATGAGCAGTTCTTC
V: TRBV6-5; D: NA; length: 14; size: few; J: TRBJ1-5; CDR3: CASSPNYSNQPQHF; DNA: TGTGCCAGCAGCCCTAACTATAGCAATCAGCCCCAGCATTTT
V: TRBV7-2; D: NA; length: 13; size: few; J: TRBJ1-3; CDR3: CASRRGRGNTIYF; DNA: TGTGCCAGCCGCCGGGGTCGTGGAAACACCATATATTTT
V: TRBV9; D: TRBD1; length: 17; size: NA; J: TRBJ2-3; CDR3: CASSVAAGGVGTDTQYF; DNA: TGTGCCAGCAGCGTAGCTGCAGGGGGCGTGGGAACAGATACGCAGTATTTT
V: TRBV2; D: NA; length: 12; size: NA; J: TRBJ2-3; CDR3: CASLFGTDTQYF; DNA: TGTGCCAGCCTCTTCGGCACAGATACGCAGTATTTT
V: TRBV6-5; D: TRBD2; length: 15; size: NA; J: TRBJ2-5; CDR3: CASTKLAGAQETQYF; DNA: TGTGCCAGCACTAAACTAGCGGGGGCCCAAGAGACCCAGTACTTC
V: TRBV30; D: NA; length: 13; size: NA; J: TRBJ1-3; CDR3: CATGIHSGNTIYF; DNA: TGTGCCACAGGGATTCACTCTGGAAACACCATATATTTT
V: TRBV4-2; D: NA; length: 17; size: medium-sized; J: TRBJ2-6; CDR3: CASSQDAHNSGANVLTF; DNA: TGTGCCAGCAGCCAAGATGCGCATAACTCTGGGGCCAACGTCCTGACTTTC
V: TRBV6-5; D: NA; length: 14; size: NA; J: TRBJ1-3; CDR3: CASRTGNSGNTIYF; DNA: TGTGCCAGTAGAACTGGTAACTCTGGAAACACCATATATTTT
V: TRBV6-5; D: NA; length: 12; size: NA; J: TRBJ1-1; CDR3: CASSLLGTEAFF; DNA: TGTGCCAGCAGTTTGTTGGGCACTGAAGCTTTCTTT
V: TRBV5-1; D: NA; length: 15; size: NA; J: TRBJ2-5; CDR3: CASSFRGSQLETQYF; DNA: TGCGCCAGCAGTTTCCGGGGCAGTCAGTTAGAGACCCAGTACTTC
V: TRBV11-1; D: NA; length: 15; size: NA; J: TRBJ2-3; CDR3: CASSLGQHSTDTQYF; DNA: TGTGCCAGCAGCTTAGGACAGCACAGCACAGATACGCAGTATTTT
V: TRBV11-2; D: NA; length: 14; size: NA; J: TRBJ1-1; CDR3: CASSFIGGASEAFF; DNA: TGTGCCAGCAGCTTCATCGGGGGCGCGAGTGAAGCTTTCTTT
V: TRBV5-1; D: TRBD2; length: 12; size: NA; J: TRBJ2-1; CDR3: CASSLRGDEQFF; DNA: TGCGCCAGCAGCTTGCGGGGGGATGAGCAGTTCTTC
V: TRBV6-5; D: NA; length: 14; size: NA; J: TRBJ1-5; CDR3: CASSTVALYQPQHF; DNA: TGTGCCAGCAGTACTGTCGCACTCTATCAGCCCCAGCATTTT
V: TRBV11-2; D: NA; length: 16; size: medium-sized; J: TRBJ1-1; CDR3: CASSEPDGDMNTEAFF; DNA: TGTGCCAGCAGCGAGCCAGATGGCGACATGAACACTGAAGCTTTCTTT
V: TRBV10-3; D: NA; length: 10; size: NA; J: TRBJ1-3; CDR3: CASGANTIYF; DNA: TGTGCCTCCGGGGCAAACACCATATATTTT
V: TRBV4-2; D: NA; length: 14; size: NA; J: TRBJ2-3; CDR3: CASSQVSSTDTQYF; DNA: TGTGCCAGCAGCCAAGTCTCTAGCACAGATACGCAGTATTTT
V: TRBV19; D: NA; length: 12; size: NA; J: TRBJ1-5; CDR3: CASSPGSQPQHF; DNA: TGTGCCAGTAGTCCAGGAAGTCAGCCCCAGCATTTT
V: TRBV19; D: NA; length: 13; size: NA; J: TRBJ1-1; CDR3: CASSAQGNTEAFF; DNA: TGTGCCAGTAGTGCACAGGGGAACACTGAAGCTTTCTTT
V: TRBV6-6; D: NA; length: 14; size: NA; J: TRBJ1-2; CDR3: CASSYGRPNYGYTF; DNA: TGTGCCAGCAGTTATGGGCGACCTAACTATGGCTACACCTTC
V: TRBV29-1; D: NA; length: 11; size: NA; J: TRBJ2-3; CDR3: CSGGWTDTQYF; DNA: TGCAGCGGGGGGTGGACAGATACGCAGTATTTT
V: TRBV6-5; D: NA; length: 13; size: NA; J: TRBJ1-3; CDR3: CASSRASGNTIYF; DNA: TGTGCCAGCAGCAGGGCTTCTGGAAACACCATATATTTT
V: TRBV6-5; D: NA; length: 15; size: NA; J: TRBJ2-2; CDR3: CASKSRGPGTGELFF; DNA: TGTGCCAGCAAATCAAGGGGCCCTGGGACCGGGGAGCTGTTTTTT
V: TRBV6-6; D: NA; length: 11; size: NA; J: TRBJ1-1; CDR3: CASSQITEAFF; DNA: TGTGCCAGCAGCCAAATCACTGAAGCTTTCTTT
V: TRBV7-9; D: NA; length: 13; size: NA; J: TRBJ1-1; CDR3: CASSSSTVNEAFF; DNA: TGTGCCAGCAGCTCTTCGACGGTGAATGAAGCTTTCTTT
V: TRBV7-2; D: NA; length: 15; size: few; J: TRBJ2-5; CDR3: CASSLNQLGSGAQYF; DNA: TGTGCCAGCAGCTTAAATCAGTTAGGCTCAGGGGCCCAGTACTTC
V: TRBV5-5; D: TRBD1; length: 14; size: NA; J: TRBJ1-6; CDR3: CASSLLGGQSPLHF; DNA: TGTGCCAGCAGCTTATTGGGGGGACAGTCACCCCTCCACTTT
V: TRBV2; D: NA; length: 11; size: NA; J: TRBJ1-1; CDR3: CASSAEVSAFF; DNA: TGTGCCAGCAGTGCCGAGGTTTCAGCTTTCTTT
V: TRBV5-1; D: TRBD1; length: 15; size: NA; J: TRBJ1-6; CDR3: CASSPQGAGNSPLHF; DNA: TGCGCCAGCAGCCCTCAGGGGGCGGGAAATTCACCCCTCCACTTT
V: TRBV21-1; D: NA; length: 15; size: NA; J: TRBJ1-1; CDR3: CASSKGDQESTEAFF; DNA: TGTGCCAGCAGCAAAGGGGACCAGGAATCCACTGAAGCTTTCTTT
V: TRBV7-7; D: NA; length: 14; size: NA; J: TRBJ2-2; CDR3: CASSLQGNTGELFF; DNA: TGTGCCAGCAGCCTACAGGGGAACACCGGGGAGCTGTTTTTT
V: TRBV4-3; D: TRBD2; length: 15; size: NA; J: TRBJ2-1; CDR3: CASSQDRLAGNEQFF; DNA: TGCGCCAGCAGCCAAGACCGACTAGCGGGCAATGAGCAGTTCTTC